This T cell receptor beta chain was retrieved from a study of blood T cell repertoires in COVID-19. About the research overall: There were acute and convalescent COVID-19 samples, and they came from the United States, Italy and Spain.

V was pared by 6 bases and J by 3 bases, with 9 bases between. Germline loops: CDR1 SQVTM, CDR2 ANQGSEA. The CDR3 totals 11 residues. This clone was counted a single time. Sequencing used immunoSEQ multiplex PCR; TCRdb keeps in-frame clones, though not all of them. This sample has roughly 78,000 clones, with roughly nine tenths found just once. J is TRBJ2-7 and V is TRBV29-1; perhaps TRBD2 as D (6 bases). Sample: peripheral blood. This TCR was recovered from a woman aged 60-70 years with acute or convalescent COVID-19. For the CDR3, the DNA is TGCAGCGTGGCGGACTACTACGAGCAGTACTTC. The encoded protein is CSVADYYEQYF.